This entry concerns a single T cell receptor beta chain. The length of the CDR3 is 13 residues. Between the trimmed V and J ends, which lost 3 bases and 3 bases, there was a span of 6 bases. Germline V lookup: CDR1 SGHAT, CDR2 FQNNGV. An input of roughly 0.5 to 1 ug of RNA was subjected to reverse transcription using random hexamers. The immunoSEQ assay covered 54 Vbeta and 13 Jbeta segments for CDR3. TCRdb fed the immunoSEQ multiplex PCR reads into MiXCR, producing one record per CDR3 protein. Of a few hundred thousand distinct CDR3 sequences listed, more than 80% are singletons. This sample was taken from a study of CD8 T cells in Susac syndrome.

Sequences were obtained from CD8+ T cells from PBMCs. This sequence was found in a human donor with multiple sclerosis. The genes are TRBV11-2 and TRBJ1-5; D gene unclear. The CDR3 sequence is CASSFGYNQPQHF. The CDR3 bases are TGTGCCAGCAGCTTTGGATACAATCAGCCCCAGCATTTT.